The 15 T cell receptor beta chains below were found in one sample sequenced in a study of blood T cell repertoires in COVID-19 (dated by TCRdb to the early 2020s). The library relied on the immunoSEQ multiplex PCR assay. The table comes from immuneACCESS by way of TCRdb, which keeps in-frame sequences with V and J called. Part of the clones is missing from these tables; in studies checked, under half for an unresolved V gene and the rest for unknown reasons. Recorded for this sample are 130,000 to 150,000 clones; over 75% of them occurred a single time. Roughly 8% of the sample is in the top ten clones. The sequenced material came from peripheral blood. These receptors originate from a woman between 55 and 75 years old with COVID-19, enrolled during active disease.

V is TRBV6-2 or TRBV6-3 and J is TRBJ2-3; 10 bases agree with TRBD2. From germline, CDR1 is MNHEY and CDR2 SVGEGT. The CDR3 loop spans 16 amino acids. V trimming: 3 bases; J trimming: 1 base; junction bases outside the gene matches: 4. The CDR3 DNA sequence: TGTGCCAGCAGTTATAGTCTAGCGGGGGGCACAGATACGCAGTATTTT. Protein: CASSYSLAGGTDTQYF.

CDR3 in DNA: TGTGCCAGCAGCGTAGGGGCAGCGGGGACTGAAGCTTTCTTT. This codes for CASSVGAAGTEAFF. This chain links TRBV9 with TRBJ1-1; D remains ambiguous. CDR1 is SGDLS, CDR2 YYNGEE, per germline. The CDR3 sequence is 14 residues long. V was clipped by 0 bases and J by 5 bases, with 11 bases between them.

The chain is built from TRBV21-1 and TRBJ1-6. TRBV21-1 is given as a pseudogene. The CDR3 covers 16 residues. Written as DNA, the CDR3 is TGTGCCAGCAGCAGTCCGAGGGATCCCTATAATTCACCCCTCCACTTT. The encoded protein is CASSSPRDPYNSPLHF.

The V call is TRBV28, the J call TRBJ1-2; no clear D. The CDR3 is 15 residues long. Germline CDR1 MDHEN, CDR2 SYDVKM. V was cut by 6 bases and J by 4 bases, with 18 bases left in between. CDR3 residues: CASSPATELFYGYTF. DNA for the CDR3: TGTGCCAGCAGCCCAGCGACCGAGCTCTTCTATGGCTACACCTTC.

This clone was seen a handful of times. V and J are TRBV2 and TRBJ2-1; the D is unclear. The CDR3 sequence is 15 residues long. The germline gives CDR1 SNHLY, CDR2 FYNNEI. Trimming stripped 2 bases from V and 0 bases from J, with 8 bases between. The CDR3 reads CASSEHRSSYNEQFF. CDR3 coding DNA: TGTGCCAGCAGTGAACACCGGAGCTCCTACAATGAGCAGTTCTTC.

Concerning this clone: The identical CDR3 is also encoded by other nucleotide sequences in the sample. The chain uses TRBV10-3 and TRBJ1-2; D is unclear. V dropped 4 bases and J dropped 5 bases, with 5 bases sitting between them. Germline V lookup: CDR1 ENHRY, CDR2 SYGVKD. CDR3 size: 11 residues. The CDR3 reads CAISAEYGYTF. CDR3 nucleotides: TGTGCCATCAGTGCTGAGTATGGCTACACCTTC.

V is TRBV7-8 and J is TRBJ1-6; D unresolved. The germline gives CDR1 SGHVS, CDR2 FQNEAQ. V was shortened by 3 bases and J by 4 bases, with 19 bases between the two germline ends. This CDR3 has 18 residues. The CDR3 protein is CASSLVVTQGLYNSPLHF. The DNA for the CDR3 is TGTGCCAGCAGCTTGGTAGTGACTCAAGGACTGTATAATTCACCCCTCCACTTT.

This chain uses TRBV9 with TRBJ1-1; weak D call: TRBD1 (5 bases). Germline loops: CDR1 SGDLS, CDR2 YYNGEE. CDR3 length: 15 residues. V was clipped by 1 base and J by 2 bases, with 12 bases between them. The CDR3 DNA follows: TGTGCCAGCAGCGTAATGCAGGGAAAAAACACTGAAGCTTTCTTT. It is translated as CASSVMQGKNTEAFF.

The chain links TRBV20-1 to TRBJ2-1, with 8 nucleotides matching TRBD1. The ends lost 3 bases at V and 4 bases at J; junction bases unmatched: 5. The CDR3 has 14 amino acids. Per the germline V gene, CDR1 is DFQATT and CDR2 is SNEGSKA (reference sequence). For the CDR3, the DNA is TGCAGTGCTAGTGGCGGGACAGGATACAATGAGCAGTTCTTC. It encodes CSASGGTGYNEQFF.

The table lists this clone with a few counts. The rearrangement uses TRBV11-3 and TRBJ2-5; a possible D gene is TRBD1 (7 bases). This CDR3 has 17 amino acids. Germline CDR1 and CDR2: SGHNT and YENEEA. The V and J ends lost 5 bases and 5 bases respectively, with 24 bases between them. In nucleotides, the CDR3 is TGTGCCAGCAGCGCAAATGGCCAGGGGGGATCCGGGGAGACCCAGTACTTC. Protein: CASSANGQGGSGETQYF. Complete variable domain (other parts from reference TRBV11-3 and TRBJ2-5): EAGVVQSPRYKIIEKKQPVAFWCNPISGHNTLYWYLQNLGQGPELLIRYENEEAVDDSQLPKDRFSAERLKGVDSTLKIQPAELGDSAVYLCASSANGQGGSGETQYFGPGTRLLVL.

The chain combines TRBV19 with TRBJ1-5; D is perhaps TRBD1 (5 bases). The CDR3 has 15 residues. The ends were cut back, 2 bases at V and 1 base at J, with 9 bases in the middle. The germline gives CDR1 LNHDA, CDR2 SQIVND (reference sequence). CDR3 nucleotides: TGTGCCAGTAGTATAAGTGGGGGGAGCAATCAGCCCCAGCATTTT. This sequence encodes CASSISGGSNQPQHF.

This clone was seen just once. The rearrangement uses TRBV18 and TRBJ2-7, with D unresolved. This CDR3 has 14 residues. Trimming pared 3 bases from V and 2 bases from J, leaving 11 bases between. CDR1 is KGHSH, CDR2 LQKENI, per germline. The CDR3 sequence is CASSPGSIPYEQYF. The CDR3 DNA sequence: TGTGCCAGCTCACCCGGGTCTATCCCCTACGAGCAGTACTTC.

This CDR3 is CASSPDRANNEQFF. DNA of the CDR3: TGTGCCAGCAGTCCCGACAGGGCTAACAATGAGCAGTTCTTC. The J gene is TRBJ2-1, the V gene TRBV2; 7 bases are a match to TRBD1. The V segment lost 5 bases and the J segment 5 bases; nucleotides outside the gene matches: 6. The CDR3 length is 14 residues. In germline, CDR1 is SNHLY, CDR2 FYNNEI.

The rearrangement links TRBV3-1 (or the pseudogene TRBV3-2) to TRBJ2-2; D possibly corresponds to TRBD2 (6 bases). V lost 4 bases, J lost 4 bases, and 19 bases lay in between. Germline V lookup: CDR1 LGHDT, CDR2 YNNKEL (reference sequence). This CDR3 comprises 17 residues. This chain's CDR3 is CASSLRALRGVTGELFF. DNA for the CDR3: TGTGCCAGCAGCCTAAGGGCACTTCGCGGGGTCACCGGGGAGCTGTTTTTT.

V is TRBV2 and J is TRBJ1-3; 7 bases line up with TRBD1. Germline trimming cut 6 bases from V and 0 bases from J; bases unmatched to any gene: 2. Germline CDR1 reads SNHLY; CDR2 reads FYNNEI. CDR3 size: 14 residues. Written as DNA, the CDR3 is TGTGCCAGCAGGGGGACAGTCTCTGGAAACACCATATATTTT. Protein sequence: CASRGTVSGNTIYF.